This TCR beta chain was found in a study of T-cell memory formation after mild COVID-19. To note about this clonotype: Its antigen is undetermined.

TCRdb re-derived calls from the 5' RACE reads in MiXCR, one entry per CDR3 protein. The top ten hold over 20% of the sample, which has approximately 290,000 distinct CDR3 sequences, approximately 19% seen once. The J segment lost 4 bases and the V segment lost 4 bases, leaving 4 bases of the junction unmatched. The germline gives CDR1 SGHRS, CDR2 YFSETQ. This CDR3 is 14 amino acids long. Notes on the study in general: A second wave expanding day 15 to 37 was CD4+-biased; contracting clones were balanced. Some responding clones appeared in pre-infection memory, suggesting cross-reactive memory joined.

The chain couples TRBV5-1 to TRBJ2-2, with TRBD1 identical over 7 bases. Material for sequencing was PBMCs or a T cell subset sorted from them (not recorded which). This sequence was found in a man aged 18 to 29 who had mild COVID-19 (a few samples of this study predate the infection). Cell type and time point are not known. Written as DNA, the CDR3 is TGCGCCAGCAGCCGGGGACAGAGCACCGGGGAGCTGTTTTTT. Amino acids: CASSRGQSTGELFF.